Listed here is a single TCR beta chain. Specified time point: pre-treatment sample, taken before nivolumab and TIL therapy. Germline V gene data show CDR1 as SGHVS and CDR2 as FQNEAQ. The CDR3 covers 13 residues. With 2 bases removed from V and 3 bases from J, the gap between germline ends came to 7 bases. The record originates from a study of TIL therapy for anti-PD-1-resistant metastatic lung cancer. The immunoSEQ assay was v3. Some clones are missing from TCRdb's copy, which holds only in-frame ones; the method was immunoSEQ multiplex PCR. The table has some 37,000 clones, 73% seen once. The chain links TRBV7-8 to TRBJ1-1; D is perhaps TRBD1 (6 bases). Here the sequenced sample was blood, taken at baseline. The source of this sequence is a person aged 25 to 85 with non-small cell lung cancer. The CDR3 sequence: CASSLTGYTEAFF. CDR3 bases: TGTGCCAGCAGCTTAACAGGGTACACTGAAGCTTTCTTT.